What follows are 28 T cell receptor beta chains derived from one specimen sequenced in a study of blood T cells in healthy people across ages. Through a sample-barcoded 5' primer and a J-beta primer mix, a second PCR was run for roughly 7 to 11 cycles. TCRdb recomputed calls from the 5' RACE reads with MiXCR, one row per CDR3 protein. The table records hundreds of thousands of distinct CDR3 sequences, 40% to 45% of them present only once. Source material: blood. These receptors were collected from a man older than 75 in good health.

This clonotype was picked up many times. The chain employs TRBV25-1 and TRBJ2-3, with TRBD2 matching over 10 bases. In germline, CDR1 is MGHDK, CDR2 SYGVNS. The CDR3 consists of 16 residues. With V trimmed by 4 bases and J by 3 bases, 7 bases remained unmatched. This chain's CDR3 is CASSAASGSRTDTQYF. The CDR3 nucleotides read TGTGCCAGCAGTGCGGCTAGCGGGAGTCGAACAGATACGCAGTATTTT.

This chain links TRBV9 with TRBJ2-4; 9 bases match TRBD1. Germline loops: CDR1 SGDLS, CDR2 YYNGEE. Unmatched junction bases numbered 16, after V lost 5 bases and J lost 10 bases. The CDR3 has 16 residues. The CDR3 reads CASRYLGSRDREIQYF. CDR3 DNA sequence: TGTGCCAGCAGATACTTGGGTTCCCGGGACAGGGAGATTCAGTACTTC.

In its sample, this clonotype was seen a few times. The CDR3 bases are TGTGCCAGCAGTTACGGTCTAGCGCCTGAGGTAGATACGCAGTATTTT. It specifies CASSYGLAPEVDTQYF. The chain uses TRBV6-6 and TRBJ2-3; tentative D call: TRBD2 (6 bases). V shed 2 bases and J shed 5 bases, with 17 bases lying between them. This CDR3 is built from 16 residues. Looked up from germline, CDR1 is MNHNY and CDR2 is SVGAGI (reference sequence).

This clonotype has just a few counts. The chain links TRBV29-1 to TRBJ1-2; D unclear. This CDR3 comprises 11 residues. Germline CDR1 is SQVTM and CDR2 is ANQGSEA. The germline V and J ends were trimmed by 1 base and 4 bases, with 4 bases remaining between them. The CDR3 region is CSVEGGYGYTF. Written as DNA, the CDR3 is TGCAGCGTTGAAGGGGGCTATGGCTACACCTTC. The variable domain in full, with the rest retrieved from reference TRBV29-1 and TRBJ1-2, is SAVISQKPSRDICQRGTSLTIQCQVDSQVTMMFWYRQQPGQSLTLIATANQGSEATYESGFVIDKFPISRPNLTFSTLTVSNMSPEDSSIYLCSVEGGYGYTFGSGTRLTVV.

The chain is built from TRBV7-3 and TRBJ2-1; 8 nucleotides match TRBD1. Germline V gene data show CDR1 as SGHTA and CDR2 as FQGTGA. The CDR3 runs to 15 residues. V gave up 5 bases and J gave up 10 bases; unmatched junction bases: 13. CDR3 DNA: TGTGCCAGCAGCCGAGAGACAGGGGCATCAGGGGAGCAGTTCTTC. Its protein is CASSRETGASGEQFF.

This chain uses TRBV6-2 or TRBV6-3 with TRBJ2-1; D not resolved. The V end lost 4 bases, the J end lost 0 bases, and 13 bases lay between the germline ends. The CDR3 sequence is 16 residues long. The germline gives CDR1 MNHEY, CDR2 SVGEGT. The CDR3 nucleotides read TGTGCCAGCAGTTTAACGGGTGTCCACTCCTACAATGAGCAGTTCTTC. This gives the protein CASSLTGVHSYNEQFF.

This chain links TRBV5-4 with TRBJ2-3; D is unresolved. The CDR3 loop spans 15 amino acids. Germline CDR1 and CDR2: SGHNT and YYREEE (reference sequence). V was clipped by 4 bases and J by 2 bases, with 14 bases between them. The CDR3 protein is CASSPMDGYTDTQYF. For the CDR3, the DNA is TGTGCCAGCAGCCCAATGGACGGGTACACAGATACGCAGTATTTT.

To note about this clonotype: A much larger clone differs by one base, so this may be a read error. CDR3 loop: CASGQGPLSGEAQYF. In DNA form, the CDR3 reads TGTGCCAGCGGACAGGGACCCCTTTCGGGAGAGGCCCAGTACTTC. V gene TRBV6-2 or TRBV6-3 combines with J gene TRBJ2-5; TRBD1 agrees at 8 bases. Germline values: CDR1 MNHEY, CDR2 SVGEGT. This CDR3 region has 15 residues.

V and J are TRBV27 and TRBJ1-4; 10 nucleotides line up with TRBD1. CDR1 MNHEY and CDR2 SMNVEV come from the germline V gene (reference sequence). The junction had 6 bases not matched to a gene; V was cut back by 0 bases and J by 8 bases. CDR3 length: 16 residues. The CDR3 here is CASSLSRQGAREKLFF. DNA of the CDR3: TGTGCCAGCAGTTTATCGAGACAGGGGGCGAGGGAAAAACTGTTTTTT.

The rearrangement joins TRBV6-2 or TRBV6-3 to TRBJ2-1; 10 nucleotides line up with TRBD2. Germline CDR1 and CDR2: MNHEY and SVGEGT. The J segment lost 6 bases and the V segment lost 8 bases, leaving 16 bases of the junction unmatched. The CDR3 runs to 17 residues. The CDR3, as DNA: TGTGCCAGCTCGAGTGGGCGTATAGCGGGGGGATCCAATGAGCAGTTCTTC. Amino acid sequence: CASSSGRIAGGSNEQFF.

The rearrangement uses TRBV20-1 and TRBJ2-5; 13 nucleotides line up with TRBD2. This CDR3 spans 17 amino acids. The ends lost 6 bases at V and 2 bases at J; junction bases unmatched: 12. Looked up from germline, CDR1 is DFQATT and CDR2 is SNEGSKA (reference sequence). CDR3 amino acids: CSAIPARLAGGQETQYF. In DNA form, the CDR3 reads TGCAGTGCCATACCGGCCAGACTAGCGGGGGGACAAGAGACCCAGTACTTC.

Ten or more counts support this clonotype. V and J are TRBV6-1 and TRBJ2-3; D is unclear. This CDR3 comprises 13 residues. Germline values: CDR1 MNHNS, CDR2 SASEGT. Trimming took off 8 bases at V and 2 bases at J, with 11 bases between the two ends. The CDR3 DNA reads as TGTGCCAGCTCAGAGTGGATCACAGATACGCAGTATTTT. It translates to CASSEWITDTQYF.

This clonotype appeared a few times. The rearrangement links TRBV4-3 to TRBJ2-1; D gene uncertain. Trimming stripped 1 base from V and 4 bases from J, with 14 bases between. The CDR3 runs 16 residues. Germline lookup yields CDR1 LGHNA and CDR2 YSLEER. This CDR3 is CASSQAKGSLYNEQFF. CDR3 DNA sequence: TGCGCCAGCAGCCAAGCTAAAGGCAGCCTTTACAATGAGCAGTTCTTC.

The chain carries TRBV9 and TRBJ2-1, with a possible D match to TRBD2 (6 bases). Germline lookup yields CDR1 SGDLS and CDR2 YYNGEE. The CDR3 spans 15 residues. V was clipped by 7 bases and J by 0 bases, with 14 bases between them. The CDR3 nucleotides are TGTGCCAGCGGGGCGGGATCCGGCTCCTACAATGAGCAGTTCTTC. Translating it yields CASGAGSGSYNEQFF.

Points on this clonotype: At one boundary the junction diverges from the germline segment, which might be a read error. The chain employs TRBV6-6 and TRBJ2-3, with TRBD2 matching over 7 bases. Germline V CDR1 and CDR2: MNHNY, SVGAGI (reference sequence). The CDR3 extends over 16 amino acids. CDR3 protein: CASSYPRESPTGTQYF. The CDR3 coding sequence is TGTGCCAGCAGTTATCCGCGGGAGTCCCCCACAGGTACGCAGTATTTT.

Details on this clonotype: This may stem from a read error, because a much larger clone lies one nucleotide away. This chain uses TRBV7-2 with TRBJ2-7, with D possibly being TRBD2 (7 bases). The CDR3 is made up of 16 amino acids. CDR1 SGHTA and CDR2 FQGNSA come from the germline V gene. Trimming removed 6 bases at V and 7 bases at J, with 25 bases between. CDR3 amino acids: CASSRKGGGIYNEQYF. The CDR3 nucleotides are TGTGCCAGCAGTCGAAAGGGAGGGGGGATCTACAATGAGCAGTACTTC.

This clonotype was picked up a small number of times. The DNA for the CDR3 is TGCGCCAGCAGCTTTAACGGCTTCACTGAAGCTTTCTTT. It is translated as CASSFNGFTEAFF. V gene TRBV5-1 combines with J gene TRBJ1-1; D unresolved. The CDR3 loop spans 13 amino acids. The germline gives CDR1 SGHRS, CDR2 YFSETQ. Trimming pared 2 bases from V and 4 bases from J, leaving 9 bases between.

The chain uses TRBV6-1 and TRBJ2-7, with D possibly called TRBD1 or TRBD2 (6 bases each). This CDR3 spans 14 amino acids. Germline V gives CDR1 MNHNS, CDR2 SASEGT. V lost 6 bases, J lost 4 bases, and 16 bases lay in between. The CDR3 protein is CASSPNLGGYEQYF. CDR3 DNA: TGTGCCAGCAGCCCTAACCTAGGGGGGTACGAGCAGTACTTC.

A single count supports this clonotype. The chain recombines TRBV5-1 with TRBJ2-1; 13 nucleotides align to TRBD2. Germline lookup yields CDR1 SGHRS and CDR2 YFSETQ. With V trimmed by 0 bases and J by 9 bases, 6 bases remained unmatched. The CDR3 covers 16 residues. In DNA, the CDR3 is TGCGCCAGCAGCTTGGAGAGACTAGCGGGAGGAACTGAGCAGTTCTTC. It encodes CASSLERLAGGTEQFF.

The V and J genes are TRBV29-1 and TRBJ2-3, with 10 bases lining up with TRBD2. The CDR3 contains 17 residues. Unmatched junction bases numbered 16, after V lost 7 bases and J lost 3 bases. Per the germline V gene, CDR1 is SQVTM and CDR2 is ANQGSEA. The CDR3 DNA follows: TGCAGCGCCACTCCTAGCGGGGGCGCCTCCCGGACAGATACGCAGTATTTT. Its translation is CSATPSGGASRTDTQYF.

The V call is TRBV27, the J call TRBJ1-4, with 8 bases identical to TRBD1. This CDR3 has 14 residues. CDR1 is MNHEY and CDR2 is SMNVEV in the germline V gene (reference sequence). J was trimmed by 5 bases and V by 4 bases; bases with no gene match: 3. CDR3 amino acids: CASSSWTGNEKLFF. The DNA of the CDR3 is TGTGCCAGCAGTTCATGGACAGGGAATGAAAAACTGTTTTTT.

The genes are TRBV3-1 and TRBJ2-7; no firm D call. Trimming took 3 bases from V and 4 from J, leaving 19 bases between them. This CDR3 spans 16 amino acids. CDR1 and CDR2 (germline): LGHDT, YNNKEL (reference sequence). CDR3 in DNA: TGTGCCAGCAGCCATCGGACGGCTTTCAATTTATACGAGCAGTACTTC. It is translated as CASSHRTAFNLYEQYF.

This clonotype was recorded many times. The chain joins TRBV7-2 to TRBJ2-7; D ambiguous. Trimming took 1 base from V and 7 from J, leaving 5 bases between them. CDR1 is SGHTA and CDR2 is FQGNSA in the germline V gene. This CDR3 spans 11 amino acids. The CDR3 region has the DNA TGTGCCAGCAGCTTAGTGTTAGAGCAGTACTTC. Protein: CASSLVLEQYF.

A word on this clonotype: A much larger clone sits a single nucleotide away, making a read error possible. The chain is built from TRBV11-2 and TRBJ2-5, with D maybe TRBD1 (6 bases). V was cut by 5 bases and J by 4 bases, with 14 bases left in between. CDR3 size: 14 residues. Germline assignment: CDR1 SGHAT and CDR2 FQNNGV. The CDR3 bases are TGTGCCAGCAGCCGACAGGATTGGAGAGAGACCCAGTACTTC. Protein: CASSRQDWRETQYF.

The chain employs TRBV4-2 and TRBJ2-7, with D maybe TRBD2 (5 bases). V dropped 1 base and J dropped 2 bases, with 9 bases sitting between them. The CDR3 is 14 residues long. Germline V gene sequence: CDR1 LGHNA, CDR2 YNFKEQ. CDR3 residues: CASSQGTEAYEQYF. In DNA form, the CDR3 reads TGTGCCAGCAGCCAAGGGACGGAGGCCTACGAGCAGTACTTC.

The rearrangement uses TRBV7-9 and TRBJ1-2; 10 positions match TRBD1. The CDR3 length is 14 residues. The germline V gene encodes CDR1 SEHNR and CDR2 FQNEAQ (reference sequence). Losses at the gene ends were 3 bases for V and 8 bases for J; bases not matched to a gene: 6. As DNA, the CDR3 is TGTGCCAGCAGCTTCCAGGGACAGGGGAACGGCTACACCTTC. Translating it yields CASSFQGQGNGYTF.

This clonotype was detected only a few times. The gene calls are TRBV7-2 and TRBJ2-7; 9 positions agree with TRBD2. The germline CDR1 and CDR2 sequences are SGHTA and FQGNSA. With V trimmed by 8 bases and J by 2 bases, 10 bases remained unmatched. The CDR3 totals 15 residues. In DNA, the CDR3 is TGTGCCAGCGAAATAGGGCCTAGCGGGGCCTACGAGCAGTACTTC. The encoded protein is CASEIGPSGAYEQYF.

This clonotype was picked up many times. The chain uses TRBV7-9 and TRBJ1-1; D is possibly TRBD1 (5 bases). This CDR3 spans 16 amino acids. Per the germline V gene, CDR1 is SEHNR and CDR2 is FQNEAQ (reference sequence). V lost 5 bases and J 1 base, leaving 17 bases between the germline ends. DNA of the CDR3: TGTGCCAGCAGCCCGAAGCCCGGGACGGGGAACACTGAAGCTTTCTTT. As protein: CASSPKPGTGNTEAFF.